What follows are 10 T cell receptor beta chains derived from one specimen sequenced in a study of cytomegalovirus exposure and HLA in healthy donors. 60 Vbeta and 13 Jbeta primers were used in PCR. Assay: immunoSEQ multiplex PCR; the TCRdb copy retains only in-frame clones and omits some. This table holds around 130,000 clones, around 70% found once. The sequenced sample was PBMCs. The origin of the receptors is a man aged 40-49 years in good health and CMV-seropositive.

The chain joins TRBV30 to TRBJ2-1; 7 bases agree with TRBD2. From germline, CDR1 is GTSNPN and CDR2 SVGIG (reference sequence). V gave up 0 bases and J gave up 5 bases; unmatched junction bases: 4. This CDR3 is built from 14 residues. CDR3 residues: CAWSVGAGNNEQFF. DNA of the CDR3: TGTGCCTGGAGTGTAGGAGCGGGAAACAATGAGCAGTTCTTC. The full variable domain, in which reference TRBV30 and TRBJ2-1 provide the parts outside the CDR3, is SQTIHQWPATLVQPVGSPLSLECTVEGTSNPNLYWYRQAAGRGLQLLFYSVGIGQISSEVPQNLSASRPQDRQFILSSKKLLLSDSGFYLCAWSVGAGNNEQFFGPGTRLTVL.

The rearrangement joins TRBV5-1 to TRBJ2-1; D is perhaps TRBD2 (5 bases). Germline V CDR1 and CDR2: SGHRS, YFSETQ. The CDR3 totals 15 residues. Trimming took 2 bases from V and 0 from J, leaving 9 bases between them. CDR3 residues: CASSLSGFSYNEQFF. CDR3 coding DNA: TGCGCCAGCAGCTTAAGCGGCTTCTCCTACAATGAGCAGTTCTTC.

V is TRBV5-1 and J is TRBJ1-4; D might be TRBD1 (6 bases). The V and J ends lost 0 bases and 6 bases respectively, with 15 bases between them. The CDR3 covers 16 residues. Germline CDR1 SGHRS, CDR2 YFSETQ. CDR3 loop: CASSLGSRGAYEKLFF. CDR3 DNA sequence: TGCGCCAGCAGCTTGGGGTCGCGGGGGGCGTATGAAAAACTGTTTTTT.

This rearrangement joins TRBV28 to TRBJ2-1, with a tentative D call TRBD2 (7 bases). The CDR3 spans 16 residues. In germline, CDR1 is MDHEN, CDR2 SYDVKM. Trimming shortened V by 6 bases and J by 4 bases, and 19 bases separated the two germline ends. CDR3 loop: CASSHRAGGAYNEQFF. CDR3 nucleotides: TGTGCCAGCAGCCACCGCGCTGGGGGGGCATACAATGAGCAGTTCTTC.

The CDR3 here is CASSTLGESYEQYF. CDR3 nucleotides: TGTGCCAGTAGTACCCTCGGGGAGAGCTACGAGCAGTACTTC. The chain combines TRBV19 with TRBJ2-7; D may be TRBD2 (5 bases). Germline V gene sequence: CDR1 LNHDA, CDR2 SQIVND (reference sequence). The V gene lost 4 bases and the J gene lost 3 bases, with 13 bases spanning the gap. There are 14 residues in the CDR3.

The chain couples TRBV7-9 to TRBJ1-1; 8 nucleotides match TRBD1. Losses at the gene ends were 4 bases for V and 5 bases for J; bases not matched to a gene: 6. CDR1 and CDR2 from the germline V gene are SEHNR and FQNEAQ (reference sequence). This CDR3 is 14 amino acids long. This CDR3 reads CASSSDRVLTEAFF. The CDR3 bases are TGTGCCAGCAGCTCGGACAGGGTTTTAACTGAAGCTTTCTTT.

In its sample, this clone was seen a few times. The chain recombines TRBV7-9 with TRBJ2-5; D possibly corresponds to TRBD1 (5 bases). Per germline, CDR1 SEHNR and CDR2 FQNEAQ (reference sequence). The V end lost 7 bases, the J end lost 5 bases, and 11 bases lay between the germline ends. This CDR3 spans 12 amino acids. The CDR3 nucleotides are TGTGCCAGCACAGGGTTTTGGGAGACCCAGTACTTC. Protein sequence: CASTGFWETQYF.

The J gene is TRBJ1-6, the V gene TRBV2; the D gene is possibly TRBD1 (5 bases). V was pared by 1 base and J by 5 bases, with 9 bases between. The germline CDR1 and CDR2 sequences are SNHLY and FYNNEI. This CDR3 region has 15 residues. The CDR3 region has the DNA TGTGCCAGCAGTGAAGGCAGGGTCAATAATTCACCCCTCCACTTT. Its translation: CASSEGRVNNSPLHF. The full variable domain, its missing parts supplied by reference TRBV2 and TRBJ1-6, is EPEVTQTPSHQVTQMGQEVILRCVPISNHLYFYWYRQILGQKVEFLVSFYNNEISEKSEIFDDQFSVERPDGSNFTLKIRSTKLEDSAMYFCASSEGRVNNSPLHFGNGTRLTVT.

This chain uses TRBV10-2 with TRBJ1-2; D gene unclear. The germline V gene encodes CDR1 WSHSY and CDR2 SAAADI. Trimming removed 3 bases from V and 0 bases from J, with 8 bases in between. This CDR3 is built from 14 residues. The CDR3: CASSESGANYGYTF. The CDR3, as DNA: TGCGCCAGCAGTGAAAGTGGAGCTAACTATGGCTACACCTTC.

J is TRBJ2-4 and V is TRBV19; possibly TRBD1 for D (7 bases). The CDR3 has 20 residues. Trimming shortened V by 0 bases and J by 0 bases, and 21 bases separated the two germline ends. The V gene's germline CDR1 is LNHDA and CDR2 SQIVND (reference sequence). DNA for the CDR3: TGTGCCAGTAGTATAGATTCGGGGCGGGACAGAGCGGTAGCCAAAAACATTCAGTACTTC. Its translation is CASSIDSGRDRAVAKNIQYF. The full variable domain, rest sourced from reference TRBV19 and TRBJ2-4, is DGGITQSPKYLFRKEGQNVTLSCEQNLNHDAMYWYRQDPGQGLRLIYYSQIVNDFQKGDIAEGYSVSREKKESFPLTVTSAQKNPTAFYLCASSIDSGRDRAVAKNIQYFGAGTRLSVL.